A selection of T cell receptor beta chains follows, all from one sample in a study of cytomegalovirus exposure and HLA in healthy donors. Profiled with immunoSEQ multiplex PCR; TCRdb holds only in-frame clones, not every one. The sample lists about 130,000 clones, roughly 77% occurring once. The material sequenced was PBMCs. The receptors originated from a young man in good health. Each CDR3 is given with its conserved first and last residue. A D gene is named only where the DNA matches it firmly. The size field is filled for only some rows; it gives once, few, many or a size class.

V	size	D	J	CDR3	DNA
TRBV5-4	.	TRBD1	TRBJ2-1	CASSPGGYEWFF	TGTGCCAGCAGCCCAGGGGGATATGAATGGTTCTTC
TRBV6-6	.	.	TRBJ2-3	CASSYSKQGGDTQYF	TGTGCCAGCAGTTACTCGAAACAGGGTGGAGATACGCAGTATTTT
TRBV25-1	.	TRBD1	TRBJ1-2	CASSDPGTGVGYTF	TGTGCCAGCAGTGACCCCGGGACAGGGGTTGGCTACACCTTC
TRBV10-3	.	TRBD1	TRBJ1-2	CAIKSGQASPNYGYTF	TGTGCCATCAAAAGCGGACAGGCATCGCCTAACTATGGCTACACCTTC
TRBV27	once	TRBD1	TRBJ1-4	CASSLSLQGARTGKLFF	TGTGCCAGCAGTTTATCGCTCCAGGGGGCGCGAACGGGGAAACTGTTTTTT
TRBV6-1	.	TRBD1	TRBJ1-5	CASSLGQDYQPQHF	TGTGCCAGCAGCCTGGGACAGGACTATCAGCCCCAGCATTTT
TRBV9	few	.	TRBJ2-4	CASSVGGSTIQYF	TGTGCCAGCAGCGTAGGCGGTAGCACTATTCAGTACTTC
TRBV7-3	.	.	TRBJ2-1	CASSLGWRDGSGNEQFF	TGTGCCAGCAGCTTAGGGTGGCGGGACGGGTCTGGGAATGAGCAGTTCTTC
TRBV5-1	.	.	TRBJ2-7	CASSLVGRNEQYF	TGCGCCAGCAGCTTGGTTGGGAGGAACGAGCAGTACTTC
TRBV7-2	few	.	TRBJ2-2	CASSPGLRNTGELFF	TGTGCCAGCAGCCCAGGACTGAGGAACACCGGGGAGCTGTTTTTT
TRBV25-1	.	.	TRBJ2-5	CASSDLGVETQYF	TGTGCCAGCTCCGACTTAGGGGTAGAGACCCAGTACTTC
TRBV5-1	.	TRBD1	TRBJ2-7	CASPPTIRDRASYEQYF	TGCGCCAGTCCCCCCACTATCCGGGACAGAGCCTCCTACGAGCAGTACTTC
TRBV7-2	.	TRBD2	TRBJ2-7	CASSLGSFGGSEQYF	TGTGCCAGCAGCTTAGGTAGTTTCGGGGGGAGCGAGCAGTACTTC
TRBV6-1	.	TRBD2	TRBJ2-5	CASSVGLAYQETQYF	TGTGCCAGCAGTGTGGGACTAGCGTACCAAGAGACCCAGTACTTC
TRBV7-5	once	.	TRBJ2-1	CASRGSGPYNEQFF	TGTGCCAGCAGGGGGAGCGGACCCTACAATGAGCAGTTCTTC
TRBV19	.	TRBD1	TRBJ1-2	CASSGGTVSHGYTF	TGTGCCAGTAGTGGAGGGACAGTATCCCATGGCTACACCTTC
TRBV28	.	TRBD2	TRBJ2-7	CASSSGGSRNEQYF	TGTGCCAGCAGTTCCGGCGGGAGTAGAAACGAGCAGTACTTC
TRBV7-9	.	.	TRBJ2-7	CSSSPPWATYEQYF	TGTTCCAGCAGCCCCCCATGGGCAACCTACGAGCAGTACTTC
TRBV2	once	.	TRBJ2-3	CASSGDRATDTQYF	TGTGCCAGCAGTGGAGACAGAGCCACAGATACGCAGTATTTT
TRBV13	.	.	TRBJ1-2	CASSLGGVLYTF	TGTGCCAGCAGCTTAGGAGGGGTACTATACACCTTC
TRBV28	.	.	TRBJ2-1	CASRQAGNEQFF	TGTGCCAGCAGACAAGCGGGTAATGAGCAGTTCTTC
TRBV28	few	TRBD2	TRBJ2-1	CASRGTSGRPGSYNEQFF	TGTGCCAGCAGGGGGACTAGCGGGAGGCCGGGGTCCTACAATGAGCAGTTCTTC
TRBV13	few	TRBD2	TRBJ2-7	CASRLAGGVYEQYF	TGTGCCAGCAGACTAGCGGGAGGGGTTTACGAGCAGTACTTC
TRBV5-1	.	.	TRBJ2-6	CASSFENGGANVLTF	TGCGCCAGCAGCTTCGAGAACGGTGGGGCCAACGTCCTGACTTTC
TRBV10-2	.	.	TRBJ1-3	CASSLSVGGSGNTIYF	TGCGCCAGCTCTTTATCCGTGGGGGGAAGTGGAAACACCATATATTTT